The clone carrying this T cell receptor (beta chain) was recorded at least ten times. What it binds is unknown. The sample belongs to a study of T cells in Graves' hyperthyroidism and ophthalmopathy. RNA transcripts served as the template for amplifying TCR beta CDR3 regions. When the TCR CDR3 underwent first-round RT-PCR, the HTBI primer set was used. Each CDR3 protein is one row after TCRdb ran MiXCR on the multiplex PCR reads. Counted here are some 690,000 distinct CDR3 sequences, roughly 17% occurring once; the ten biggest clones make up about 14%. The definition of stable Graves' hyperthyroidism was no ophthalmopathy progression within 18 months. Diagnosing involved the use of clinical symptoms, serum thyroxine and TRAb, thyroid ultrasound and orbital computed tomography. Notes on the study in general: Within blood appeared most thyroid clonotypes that had expanded above 0.001.

V was clipped by 7 bases and J by 2 bases; unmatched bases: 7. This CDR3 has 15 residues. Germline V gene sequence: CDR1 SGHAT, CDR2 FQDESV (reference sequence). Sequencing was performed on blood. The TCR originated in a man aged 45 to 65 with Graves' hyperthyroidism. The chain links TRBV11-1 to TRBJ2-5; TRBD1 matches 10 bases. The CDR3 sequence is CASTPDRGRQETQYF. CDR3 coding DNA: TGTGCCAGCACCCCAGACAGGGGGCGGCAAGAGACCCAGTACTTC.